This T cell receptor beta chain was identified during a study of cytomegalovirus exposure and HLA in healthy donors. Study-wide findings and caveats: An assumption of roughly uniform sequencing depth across donors underlay the presence/absence analyses. Certain sequence variants were highly shared and formed a cluster, and this cluster was likely a sequencing artifact.

The CDR3 length is 14 residues. Looked up from germline, CDR1 is MNHNS and CDR2 is SASEGT. The ends were cut back, 1 base at V and 7 bases at J, with 11 bases in the middle. About this clone: The antigen is not known.

Both 60 Vbeta primers and 13 Jbeta primers went into the PCR. This table comes from immunoSEQ multiplex PCR, and its TCRdb copy is limited to in-frame clones, with some not included. The sample contains 60,000 to 70,000 clones, approximately 80% of which appear only once. This receptor was taken from a woman under 40 in good health and CMV-seronegative. The J gene is TRBJ1-5, the V gene TRBV6-1; D gene ambiguous. The sequencing sample was made of PBMCs. CDR3 coding DNA: TGTGCCAGCAGTGAAGTGCGGGTAGCCCAGCCCCAGCATTTT. It translates to CASSEVRVAQPQHF.